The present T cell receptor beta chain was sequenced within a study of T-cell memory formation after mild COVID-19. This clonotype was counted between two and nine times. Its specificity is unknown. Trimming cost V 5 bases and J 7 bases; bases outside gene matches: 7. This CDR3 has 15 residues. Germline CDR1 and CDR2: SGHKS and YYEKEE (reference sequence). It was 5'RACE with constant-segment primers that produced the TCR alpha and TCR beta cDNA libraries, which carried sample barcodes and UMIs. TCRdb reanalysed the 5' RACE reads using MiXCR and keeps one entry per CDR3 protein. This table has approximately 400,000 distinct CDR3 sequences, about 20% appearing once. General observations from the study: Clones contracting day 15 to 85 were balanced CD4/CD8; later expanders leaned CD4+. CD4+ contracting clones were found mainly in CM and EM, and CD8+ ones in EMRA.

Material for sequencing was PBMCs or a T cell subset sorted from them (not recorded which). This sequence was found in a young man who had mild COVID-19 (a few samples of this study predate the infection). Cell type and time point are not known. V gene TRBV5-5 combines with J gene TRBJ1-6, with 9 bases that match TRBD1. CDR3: CASSITGGENSPLHF. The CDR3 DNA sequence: TGTGCCAGCAGTATAACAGGGGGCGAAAATTCACCCCTCCACTTT.